The TCR beta chain under discussion was sequenced for a study of blood T cells in healthy people across ages. Study-wide background: In model experiments, template switching was able to capture about one barcoded beta molecule for every two T cells that were present.

The donors, healthy Caucasians from Russia, were aged roughly 6 to 100. The study isolated at least 6.5 million PBMCs from each sample. A sample-barcoded 5' primer and a J-beta primer mix were used in a second PCR of roughly 7 to 12 cycles. Each cDNA molecule received a tag from a template-switch adaptor that had 12 random nucleotides. MiXCR, applied by TCRdb to the 5' RACE reads, yields one record per CDR3 protein. The sample has over 1.5 million distinct CDR3 sequences, less than 50% seen once. The CDR3 extends over 13 amino acids. The germline V gene encodes CDR1 LNHDA and CDR2 SQIVND (reference sequence). Germline trimming cut 4 bases from V and 4 bases from J; bases unmatched to any gene: 4. This clonotype has only a few counts.

The rearrangement joins TRBV19 to TRBJ2-7, with TRBD1 identical over 7 bases. The sequence was collected from a woman between 40 and 50 years old in good health. Sequencing was carried out using blood. This chain's CDR3 is CASSTGQQYEQYF. The CDR3 DNA reads TGTGCCAGTAGTACGGGACAGCAGTACGAGCAGTACTTC.